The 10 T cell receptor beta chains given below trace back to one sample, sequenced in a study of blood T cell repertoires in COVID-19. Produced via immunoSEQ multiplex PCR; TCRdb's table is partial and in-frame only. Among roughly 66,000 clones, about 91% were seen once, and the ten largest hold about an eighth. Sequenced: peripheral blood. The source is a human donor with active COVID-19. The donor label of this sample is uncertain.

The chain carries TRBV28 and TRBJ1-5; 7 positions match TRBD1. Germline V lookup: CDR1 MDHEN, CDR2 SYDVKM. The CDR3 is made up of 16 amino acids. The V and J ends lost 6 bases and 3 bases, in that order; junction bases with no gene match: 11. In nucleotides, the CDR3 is TGTGCCAGCAGCCCAGACAGGGCAGGTCCCAATCAGCCCCAGCATTTT. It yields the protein CASSPDRAGPNQPQHF.

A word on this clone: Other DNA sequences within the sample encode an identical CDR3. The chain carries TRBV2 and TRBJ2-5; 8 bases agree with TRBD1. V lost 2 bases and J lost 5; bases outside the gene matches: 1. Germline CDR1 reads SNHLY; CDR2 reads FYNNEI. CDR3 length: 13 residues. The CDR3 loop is CASSENRGETQYF. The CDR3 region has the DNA TGTGCCAGCAGTGAAAACAGGGGGGAGACCCAGTACTTC.

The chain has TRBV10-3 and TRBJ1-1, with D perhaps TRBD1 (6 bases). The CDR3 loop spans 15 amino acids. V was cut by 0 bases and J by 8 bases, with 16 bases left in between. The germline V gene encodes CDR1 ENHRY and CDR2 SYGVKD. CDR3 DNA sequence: TGTGCCATCAGTGAGTCGGGGGTTTCCGGGACAGAAGCTTTCTTT. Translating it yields CAISESGVSGTEAFF.

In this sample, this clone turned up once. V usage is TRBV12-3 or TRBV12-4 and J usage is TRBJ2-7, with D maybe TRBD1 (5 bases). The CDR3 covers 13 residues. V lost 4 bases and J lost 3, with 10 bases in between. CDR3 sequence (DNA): TGTGCCAGCAGTTGGGGCCAAAGCTACGAGCAGTACTTC. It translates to CASSWGQSYEQYF.

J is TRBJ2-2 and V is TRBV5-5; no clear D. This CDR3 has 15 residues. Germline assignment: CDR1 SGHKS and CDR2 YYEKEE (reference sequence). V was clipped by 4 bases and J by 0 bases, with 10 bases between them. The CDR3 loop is CASSTTIPNTGELFF. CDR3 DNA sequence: TGTGCCAGCAGCACCACTATACCGAACACCGGGGAGCTGTTTTTT.

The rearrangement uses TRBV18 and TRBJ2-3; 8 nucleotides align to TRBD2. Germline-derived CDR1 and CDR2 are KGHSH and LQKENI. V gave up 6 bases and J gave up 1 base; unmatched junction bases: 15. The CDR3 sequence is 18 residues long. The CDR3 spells CASSRGDIITKGTDTQYF. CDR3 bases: TGTGCCAGCTCGCGGGGGGACATAATCACTAAAGGCACAGATACGCAGTATTTT.

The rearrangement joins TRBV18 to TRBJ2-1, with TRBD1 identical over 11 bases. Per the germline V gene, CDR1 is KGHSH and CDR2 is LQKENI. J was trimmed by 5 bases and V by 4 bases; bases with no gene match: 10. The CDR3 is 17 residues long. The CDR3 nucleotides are TGTGCCAGCTCACTGAGTCCCGGGACAGGGGGAGACAATGAGCAGTTCTTC. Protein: CASSLSPGTGGDNEQFF.

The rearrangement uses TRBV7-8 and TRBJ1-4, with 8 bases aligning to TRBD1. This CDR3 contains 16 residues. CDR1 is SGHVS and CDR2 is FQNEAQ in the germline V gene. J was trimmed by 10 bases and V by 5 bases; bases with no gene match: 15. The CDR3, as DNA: TGTGCCAGCAGCCCAACCCGACAGGGGACTTTGGGAAAACTGTTTTTT. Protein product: CASSPTRQGTLGKLFF.

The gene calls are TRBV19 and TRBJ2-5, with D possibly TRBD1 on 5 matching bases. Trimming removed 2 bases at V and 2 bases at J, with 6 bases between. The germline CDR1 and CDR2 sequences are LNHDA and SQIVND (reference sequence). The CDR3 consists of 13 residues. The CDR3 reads CASSIQGQETQYF. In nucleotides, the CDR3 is TGTGCCAGTAGTATACAGGGTCAAGAGACCCAGTACTTC.

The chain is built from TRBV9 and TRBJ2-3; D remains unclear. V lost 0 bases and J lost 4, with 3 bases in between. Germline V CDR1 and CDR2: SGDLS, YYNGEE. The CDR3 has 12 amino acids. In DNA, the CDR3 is TGTGCCAGCAGCGTAGACTCAGATACGCAGTATTTT. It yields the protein CASSVDSDTQYF.